The present T cell receptor beta chain was sequenced within a study of a mutant IDH1 vaccine in newly diagnosed glioma. At the level of the study: A roughly 60% male, about 38% female split and a mean age of approximately 40 years characterized treated patients. Findings of the study overall: Patients mounted vaccine-induced immune responses in just over 90% of cases.

As regards this clone: Its specificity is not known.

Profiled with immunoSEQ multiplex PCR; TCRdb holds only in-frame clones, not every one. Of some 50,000 clones listed, 65% are singletons. Regarding time point: week 47, end of study. Topical imiquimod was applied with each vaccine dose, which held 300 ug of mutant IDH1 20-mer peptide. This TCR was sampled from a man aged 35-49 years with glioma. Some clones in this sample may be carry-over from other donors' samples. The sequenced sample was peripheral blood mononuclear cells (PBMCs), obtained from a glioma patient whose treatment included an IDH1 peptide vaccine.

This CDR3 reads CASTTYGTSGGPGEQYF. Written as DNA, the CDR3 is TGCGCCAGCACAACTTACGGGACTAGCGGGGGGCCTGGGGAGCAGTACTTC. The chain combines TRBV5-1 with TRBJ2-7, with 15 bases aligning to TRBD2. V shed 6 bases, J shed 7 bases, and the junction held 14 bases outside the gene matches. This CDR3 region has 17 residues. Germline V lookup: CDR1 SGHRS, CDR2 YFSETQ.